The clone carrying this T cell receptor (beta chain) was recorded a few times. Some clones are missing from TCRdb's copy, which holds only in-frame ones; the method was immunoSEQ multiplex PCR. Of 60,000 to 75,000 clones listed, 90% to 95% are singletons. The germline gives CDR1 LNHDA, CDR2 SQIVND (reference sequence). This CDR3 contains 16 residues. V lost 8 bases and J lost 5, with 22 bases in between. This record comes from a study of T cell changes during pregnancy in multiple sclerosis. This chain connects TRBV19 to TRBJ1-5; a possible D gene is TRBD1 (6 bases). The input for sequencing was peripheral blood, taken before pregnancy. This receptor was identified in a female donor with multiple sclerosis, enrolled in a pregnancy study. The CDR3 region is CASLPGHREYYQPQHF. Here the CDR3 DNA reads TGTGCCAGTCTACCGGGACACCGCGAATACTATCAGCCCCAGCATTTT.